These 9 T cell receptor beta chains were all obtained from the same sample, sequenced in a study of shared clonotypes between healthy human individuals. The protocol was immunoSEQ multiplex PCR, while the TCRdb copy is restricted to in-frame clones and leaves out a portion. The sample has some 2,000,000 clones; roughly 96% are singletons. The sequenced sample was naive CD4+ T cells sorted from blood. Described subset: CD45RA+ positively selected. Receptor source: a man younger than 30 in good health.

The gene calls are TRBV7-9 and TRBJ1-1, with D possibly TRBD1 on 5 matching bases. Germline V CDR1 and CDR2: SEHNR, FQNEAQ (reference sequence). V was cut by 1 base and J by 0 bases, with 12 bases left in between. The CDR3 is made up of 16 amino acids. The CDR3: CASSLVSGSMNTEAFF. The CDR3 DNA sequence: TGTGCCAGCAGCTTAGTTTCAGGGTCTATGAACACTGAAGCTTTCTTT.

The CDR3 nucleotides are TGCGCCAGCAGTGAGTCGTCCCCCGGGACTAGCGGGGAGACCCAGTACTTC. Its translation is CASSESSPGTSGETQYF. The chain links TRBV10-1 to TRBJ2-5; TRBD2 matches 12 bases. Germline trimming cut 0 bases from V and 5 bases from J; bases unmatched to any gene: 7. Germline values: CDR1 WNHNN, CDR2 SYGVQD (reference sequence). The CDR3 extends over 17 amino acids.

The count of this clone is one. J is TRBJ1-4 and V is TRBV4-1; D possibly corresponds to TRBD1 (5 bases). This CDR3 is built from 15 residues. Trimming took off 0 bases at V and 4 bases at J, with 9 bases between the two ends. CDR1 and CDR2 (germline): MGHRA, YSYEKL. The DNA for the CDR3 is TGCGCCAGCAGCCAAGATGGGGCAGATAATGAAAAACTGTTTTTT. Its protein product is CASSQDGADNEKLFF.

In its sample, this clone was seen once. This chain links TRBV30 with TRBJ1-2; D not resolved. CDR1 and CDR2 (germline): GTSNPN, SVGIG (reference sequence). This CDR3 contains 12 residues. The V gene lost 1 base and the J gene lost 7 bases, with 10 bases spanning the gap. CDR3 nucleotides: TGTGCCTGGAGTGAACTTGGTGGTGGCTACACCTTC. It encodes CAWSELGGGYTF.

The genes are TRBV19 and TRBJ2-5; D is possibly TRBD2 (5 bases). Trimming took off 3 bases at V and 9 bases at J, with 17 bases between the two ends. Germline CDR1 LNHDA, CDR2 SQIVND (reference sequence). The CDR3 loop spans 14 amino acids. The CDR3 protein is CASSISSGGPPQYF. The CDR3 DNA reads TGTGCCAGTAGTATTAGCAGCGGCGGTCCCCCCCAGTACTTC.

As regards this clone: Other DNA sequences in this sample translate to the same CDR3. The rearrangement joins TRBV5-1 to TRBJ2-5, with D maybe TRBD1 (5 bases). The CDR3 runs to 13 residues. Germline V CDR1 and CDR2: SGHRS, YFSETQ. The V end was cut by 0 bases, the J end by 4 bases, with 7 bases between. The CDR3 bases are TGCGCCAGCAGCTTGGGGCAGGGAGAGACCCAGTACTTC. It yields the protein CASSLGQGETQYF.

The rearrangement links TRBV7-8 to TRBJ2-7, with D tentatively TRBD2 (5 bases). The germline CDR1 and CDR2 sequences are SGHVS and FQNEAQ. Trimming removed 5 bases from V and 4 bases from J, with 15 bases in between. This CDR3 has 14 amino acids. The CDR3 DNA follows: TGTGCCAGCAGCAGGCTCGGACTTAGTTACGAGCAGTACTTC. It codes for CASSRLGLSYEQYF.

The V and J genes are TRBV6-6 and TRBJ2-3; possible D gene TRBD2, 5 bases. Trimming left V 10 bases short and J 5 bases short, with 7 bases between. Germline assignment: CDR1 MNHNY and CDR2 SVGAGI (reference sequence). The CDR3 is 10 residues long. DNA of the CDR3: TGTGCCACCCGGGGAGATACGCAGTATTTT. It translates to CATRGDTQYF.

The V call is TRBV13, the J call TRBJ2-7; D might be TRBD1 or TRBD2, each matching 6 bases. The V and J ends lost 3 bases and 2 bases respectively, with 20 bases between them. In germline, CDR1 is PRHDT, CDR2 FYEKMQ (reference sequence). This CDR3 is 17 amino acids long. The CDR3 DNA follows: TGTGCCAGCAGCTTTGGCCGTTTAGGGGGAGGAACCTACGAGCAGTACTTC. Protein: CASSFGRLGGGTYEQYF.